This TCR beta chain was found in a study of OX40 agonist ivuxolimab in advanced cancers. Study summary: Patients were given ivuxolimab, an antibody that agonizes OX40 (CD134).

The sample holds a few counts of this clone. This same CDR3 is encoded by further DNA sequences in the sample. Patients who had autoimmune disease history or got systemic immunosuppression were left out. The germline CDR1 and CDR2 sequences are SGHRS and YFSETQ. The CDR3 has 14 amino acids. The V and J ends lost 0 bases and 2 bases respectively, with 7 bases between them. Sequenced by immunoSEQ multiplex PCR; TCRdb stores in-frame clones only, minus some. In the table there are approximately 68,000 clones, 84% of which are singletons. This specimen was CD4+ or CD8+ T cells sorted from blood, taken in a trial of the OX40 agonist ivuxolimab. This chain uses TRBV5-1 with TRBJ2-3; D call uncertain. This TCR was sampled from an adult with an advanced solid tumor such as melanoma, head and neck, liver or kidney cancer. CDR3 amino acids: CASSLGGYTDTQYF. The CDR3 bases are TGCGCCAGCAGCTTGGGCGGCTACACAGATACGCAGTATTTT.